What follows are 32 T cell receptor beta chains derived from one specimen sequenced in a study of shared clonotypes between healthy human individuals. Clones were read by immunoSEQ multiplex PCR, and TCRdb kept only the in-frame ones, dropping some. The repertoire holds roughly 500,000 clones, 95% to 97% seen once, with roughly 0.06% in the top ten. The source material was naive CD4+ T cells sorted from blood. Subset meaning: CD45RA+ positively selected. The receptors originated from a woman aged 25 to 39 in good health.

V and J are TRBV11-2 and TRBJ1-5; 11 nucleotides match TRBD1. Germline V gene lookup returns CDR1 SGHAT and CDR2 FQNNGV. V was pared by 5 bases and J by 0 bases, with 6 bases of the junction left unmatched. CDR3 length equals 17 residues. The CDR3, as DNA: TGTGCCAGCAGCCTGGGGACAGGGGGGAATAGCAATCAGCCCCAGCATTTT. It specifies CASSLGTGGNSNQPQHF.

This rearrangement joins TRBV7-3 to TRBJ2-7; 10 bases are shared with TRBD1. The CDR3 runs to 15 residues. V lost 5 bases and J lost 2; bases outside the gene matches: 6. The germline gives CDR1 SGHTA, CDR2 FQGTGA. CDR3 coding DNA: TGTGCCAGCAGCCAACAGGGGACAGGGGCCTACGAGCAGTACTTC. Amino acids: CASSQQGTGAYEQYF.

This clone occurred once. The chain uses TRBV6-1 and TRBJ2-5, with a weak D call TRBD2 (6 bases). Deletions cut 0 bases from V and 5 bases from J, with 13 bases between. Germline-derived CDR1 and CDR2 are MNHNS and SASEGT. The CDR3 contains 15 residues. Here the CDR3 reads CASSEAAGGRETQYF. The CDR3 DNA is TGTGCCAGCAGTGAAGCGGCCGGGGGTCGTGAGACCCAGTACTTC.

This rearrangement joins TRBV5-6 to TRBJ1-3, with D unresolved. The CDR3 consists of 14 residues. Looked up from germline, CDR1 is SGHDT and CDR2 is YYEEEE. Trimming took off 0 bases at V and 4 bases at J, with 8 bases between the two ends. The CDR3, as DNA: TGTGCCAGCAGCTTGGGTCCCCGGGGAAACACCATATATTTT. Amino acids: CASSLGPRGNTIYF.

The chain carries TRBV10-3 and TRBJ2-7; TRBD1 agrees at 8 bases. The germline CDR1 and CDR2 sequences are ENHRY and SYGVKD. The J segment lost 6 bases and the V segment lost 6 bases, leaving 10 bases of the junction unmatched. CDR3 length: 14 residues. In DNA form, the CDR3 reads TGTGCCATCAGCGAGGACAGGGTTGGGTTCGAGCAGTACTTC. It yields the protein CAISEDRVGFEQYF.

CDR3: CASSTAGALYEQYF. The CDR3 DNA reads as TGTGCCAGTAGTACAGCGGGAGCGTTATACGAGCAGTACTTC. The genes are TRBV19 and TRBJ2-7; 8 nucleotides align to TRBD2. In germline, CDR1 is LNHDA, CDR2 SQIVND (reference sequence). The CDR3 has 14 residues. The trim removed 4 bases at V and 4 bases at J, leaving 6 bases unmatched.

The rearrangement links TRBV4-3 to TRBJ2-7; D unresolved. The CDR3 runs 13 residues. The ends were cut back, 4 bases at V and 7 bases at J, with 14 bases in the middle. Germline loops: CDR1 LGHNA, CDR2 YSLEER. CDR3 coding DNA: TGCGCCAGCAGCCCTCTGGGGTTGGTAGAGCAGTACTTC. This gives the protein CASSPLGLVEQYF.

CDR3 coding DNA: TGTGCCAGCAGTTTGTGGGGACTCTACACCGGGGAGCTGTTTTTT. Residues: CASSLWGLYTGELFF. This sequence joins TRBV28 and TRBJ2-2; maybe TRBD2 (6 bases). The CDR3 extends over 15 amino acids. V dropped 3 bases and J dropped 3 bases, with 11 bases sitting between them. In germline, CDR1 is MDHEN, CDR2 SYDVKM.

The chain combines TRBV5-6 with TRBJ2-5; tentatively, D is TRBD1 or TRBD2 (5 bases each). This CDR3 has 14 amino acids. V shed 2 bases and J shed 3 bases, with 11 bases lying between them. Germline V CDR1 and CDR2: SGHDT, YYEEEE. CDR3 bases: TGTGCCAGCAGCTTCGGGACGGAGGAAGAGACCCAGTACTTC. Translated, it gives CASSFGTEEETQYF.

The chain joins TRBV11-1 to TRBJ2-3; D is possibly TRBD2 (5 bases). Germline loops: CDR1 SGHAT, CDR2 FQDESV (reference sequence). This CDR3 has 14 residues. The V and J ends lost 4 bases and 3 bases respectively, with 11 bases between them. This chain's CDR3 is CASSSGVATDTQYF. The CDR3 DNA reads TGTGCCAGCAGCTCCGGGGTAGCGACAGATACGCAGTATTTT.

This sequence joins TRBV19 and TRBJ1-2, with D perhaps matching TRBD1 (6 bases). Trimming stripped 3 bases from V and 0 bases from J, with 20 bases between. The CDR3 loop spans 18 amino acids. Per the germline V gene, CDR1 is LNHDA and CDR2 is SQIVND (reference sequence). The CDR3 spells CASSIGRGLKDTNYGYTF. CDR3 bases: TGTGCCAGTAGTATCGGCAGGGGCTTGAAAGATACTAACTATGGCTACACCTTC. The variable domain in full, with the rest retrieved from reference TRBV19 and TRBJ1-2, is DGGITQSPKYLFRKEGQNVTLSCEQNLNHDAMYWYRQDPGQGLRLIYYSQIVNDFQKGDIAEGYSVSREKKESFPLTVTSAQKNPTAFYLCASSIGRGLKDTNYGYTFGSGTRLTVV.

In its sample, this clone was seen once. This same CDR3 is encoded by further DNA sequences in the sample. The rearrangement uses TRBV28 and TRBJ1-5; tentative D call: TRBD1 (5 bases). Trimming removed 7 bases at V and 4 bases at J, with 11 bases between. The CDR3 extends over 13 amino acids. Germline V gene lookup returns CDR1 MDHEN and CDR2 SYDVKM. CDR3 region: CASKTGGNQPQHF. In DNA, the CDR3 is TGTGCCAGCAAGACGGGGGGAAATCAGCCCCAGCATTTT. Based on the CDR3 plus reference TRBV28 and TRBJ1-5, the full variable domain is DVKVTQSSRYLVKRTGEKVFLECVQDMDHENMFWYRQDPGLGLRLIYFSYDVKMKEKGDIPEGYSVSREKKERFSLILESASTNQTSMYLCASKTGGNQPQHFGDGTRLSIL.

V is TRBV27 and J is TRBJ2-7; 8 positions agree with TRBD1. This CDR3 is built from 15 residues. CDR1 is MNHEY and CDR2 is SMNVEV in the germline V gene (reference sequence). Trimming took 3 bases from V and 2 from J; bases not matched to a gene: 6. The CDR3 reads CASSLAGGVTYEQYF. The CDR3 nucleotides are TGTGCCAGCAGTTTGGCAGGGGGCGTAACCTACGAGCAGTACTTC.

This clone came up once. J is TRBJ2-7 and V is TRBV27, with a weak D call TRBD2 (5 bases). The germline gives CDR1 MNHEY, CDR2 SMNVEV (reference sequence). The CDR3 is 16 amino acids. V was shortened by 6 bases and J by 1 base, with 19 bases between the two germline ends. This CDR3 reads CASSPHGLGNSYEQYF. DNA for the CDR3: TGTGCCAGCAGCCCCCACGGACTGGGAAATTCCTACGAGCAGTACTTC.

CDR3 region: CASSLMGGLAGVIEQYF. In nucleotides, the CDR3 is TGTGCCAGCAGTTTAATGGGCGGACTAGCGGGAGTCATCGAGCAGTACTTC. The J gene is TRBJ2-7, the V gene TRBV27; 13 bases map to TRBD2. CDR3 size: 17 residues. CDR1 and CDR2 from the germline V gene are MNHEY and SMNVEV (reference sequence). V trimming: 2 bases; J trimming: 6 bases; junction bases outside the gene matches: 10.

The chain employs TRBV6-4 and TRBJ1-1, with D perhaps TRBD1 (5 bases). Trimming took off 8 bases at V and 11 bases at J, with 15 bases between the two ends. This CDR3 comprises 11 residues. Germline V gene lookup returns CDR1 MRHNA and CDR2 SNTAGT. The CDR3 is CASGDEGRAFF. DNA for the CDR3: TGTGCCAGCGGAGACGAGGGGCGTGCTTTCTTT.

As concerns this clone: At the DNA level, this CDR3 is encoded by other sequences in the same sample as well. The V call is TRBV19, the J call TRBJ2-1; no clear D gene. This CDR3 region has 11 residues. V shed 2 bases and J shed 6 bases, with 2 bases lying between them. Germline-derived CDR1 and CDR2 are LNHDA and SQIVND (reference sequence). Here the CDR3 reads CASSIINEQFF. Here the CDR3 DNA reads TGTGCCAGTAGTATAATCAATGAGCAGTTCTTC.

The J gene is TRBJ1-5, the V gene TRBV19; D is possibly TRBD1 (5 bases). V dropped 3 bases and J dropped 6 bases, with 9 bases sitting between them. Germline CDR1 reads LNHDA; CDR2 reads SQIVND (reference sequence). This CDR3 has 13 residues. CDR3 nucleotides: TGTGCCAGTAGTATCAGGGATCCTCAGCCCCAGCATTTT. Amino acids: CASSIRDPQPQHF.

The chain employs TRBV2 and TRBJ2-1; D gene ambiguous. The length of the CDR3 is 11 residues. Germline V gives CDR1 SNHLY, CDR2 FYNNEI. V dropped 4 bases and J dropped 9 bases, with 7 bases sitting between them. The CDR3 loop reads CASSGTIEQFF. In DNA form, the CDR3 reads TGTGCCAGCAGTGGGACGATTGAGCAGTTCTTC.

The chain joins TRBV11-2 to TRBJ2-1, with 10 positions matching TRBD2. The CDR3 loop spans 15 amino acids. The germline gives CDR1 SGHAT, CDR2 FQNNGV. The junction had 5 bases not matched to a gene; V was cut back by 1 base and J by 8 bases. This chain's CDR3 is CASSLAPSGSYEQFF. CDR3 sequence (DNA): TGTGCCAGCAGCTTAGCACCTAGCGGGAGCTATGAGCAGTTCTTC.

This chain connects TRBV27 to TRBJ1-5, with D uncertain. The CDR3 is made up of 16 amino acids. Germline loops: CDR1 MNHEY, CDR2 SMNVEV (reference sequence). Trimming removed 0 bases at V and 0 bases at J, with 9 bases between. DNA of the CDR3: TGTGCCAGCAGTTTATCGATGGCTTATAGCAATCAGCCCCAGCATTTT. Its protein product is CASSLSMAYSNQPQHF.

Concerning this clone itself: This sample also contains other DNA sequences that code for the same CDR3. The genes are TRBV5-1 and TRBJ2-5; possibly TRBD2 for D (5 bases). Trimming took off 0 bases at V and 5 bases at J, with 8 bases between the two ends. The CDR3 length is 13 residues. Germline assignment: CDR1 SGHRS and CDR2 YFSETQ. This CDR3 is CASSLGGLETQYF. CDR3 nucleotides: TGCGCCAGCAGCTTGGGAGGGTTGGAGACCCAGTACTTC. Based on the CDR3 plus reference TRBV5-1 and TRBJ2-5, the full variable domain is KAGVTQTPRYLIKTRGQQVTLSCSPISGHRSVSWYQQTPGQGLQFLFEYFSETQRNKGNFPGRFSGRQFSNSRSEMNVSTLELGDSALYLCASSLGGLETQYFGPGTRLLVL.

This rearrangement joins TRBV28 to TRBJ2-1; either TRBD1 or TRBD2 may fit D (5 bases each). CDR1 is MDHEN, CDR2 SYDVKM, per germline. Trimming took off 7 bases at V and 2 bases at J, with 9 bases between the two ends. The CDR3 has 13 residues. The CDR3 region has the DNA TGTGCCAGCAAAGGGACCACCTACAATGAGCAGTTCTTC. Its protein product is CASKGTTYNEQFF.

The chain employs TRBV28 and TRBJ2-1; TRBD2 matches at 7 bases. Losses at the gene ends were 2 bases for V and 3 bases for J; bases not matched to a gene: 4. The CDR3 is 15 residues long. Germline CDR1 and CDR2: MDHEN and SYDVKM. CDR3 residues: CASSLGGRIYNEQFF. In nucleotides, the CDR3 is TGTGCCAGCAGTTTAGGCGGGAGAATCTACAATGAGCAGTTCTTC.

CDR3 sequence: CASSPQGGELFF. As DNA, the CDR3 is TGTGCCAGCAGCCCCCAGGGAGGGGAGCTGTTTTTT. This chain links TRBV11-3 with TRBJ2-2, with D perhaps matching TRBD1 (5 bases). Trimming took off 5 bases at V and 8 bases at J, with 9 bases between the two ends. This CDR3 is built from 12 residues. CDR1 is SGHNT and CDR2 is YENEEA in the germline V gene.

The V call is TRBV5-1, the J call TRBJ2-2; tentative D call: TRBD2 (5 bases). V was trimmed by 4 bases and J by 4 bases, leaving 14 bases between them. CDR3 length equals 15 residues. Germline loops: CDR1 SGHRS, CDR2 YFSETQ. The CDR3 coding sequence is TGCGCCAGCAGCGACCGGGTAGCGAGCACCGGGGAGCTGTTTTTT. As protein: CASSDRVASTGELFF.

The V gene is TRBV7-7, the J gene TRBJ1-3; no firm D call. CDR1 is SSHAT and CDR2 is FNYEAQ in the germline V gene (reference sequence). CDR3 length: 12 amino acids. V shed 3 bases and J shed 2 bases, with 2 bases lying between them. CDR3 in DNA: TGTGCCAGCAGCTTTCCTGGAAACACCATATATTTT. Amino acids: CASSFPGNTIYF.

The chain links TRBV4-2 to TRBJ2-7, with 8 positions matching TRBD2. J gave up 3 bases and V 0 bases, and 10 bases lay outside the gene matches. Germline values: CDR1 LGHNA, CDR2 YNFKEQ. The CDR3 has 17 amino acids. The CDR3 DNA reads TGTGCCAGCAGCCAAGAGGGCCCGGGAGGGGGTCGCTACGAGCAGTACTTC. It is translated as CASSQEGPGGGRYEQYF.

The chain combines TRBV7-2 with TRBJ1-1; D is undetermined. The CDR3 loop spans 13 amino acids. Germline lookup yields CDR1 SGHTA and CDR2 FQGNSA. The ends were cut back, 4 bases at V and 0 bases at J, with 6 bases in the middle. The CDR3 reads CASSWSMNTEAFF. For the CDR3, the DNA is TGTGCCAGCAGCTGGTCTATGAACACTGAAGCTTTCTTT.

The chain couples TRBV28 to TRBJ2-7, with 7 nucleotides matching TRBD1. With V trimmed by 6 bases and J by 7 bases, 9 bases remained unmatched. The CDR3 runs to 13 residues. Germline values: CDR1 MDHEN, CDR2 SYDVKM. The CDR3 nucleotides are TGTGCCAGCAGGACTTCAGGGGGTCCGGAGCAGTACTTC. It specifies CASRTSGGPEQYF.

This clone was detected only once. The V call is TRBV19, the J call TRBJ1-2; 8 bases fit TRBD1. CDR3 length equals 15 residues. Per the germline V gene, CDR1 is LNHDA and CDR2 is SQIVND (reference sequence). The trim removed 5 bases at V and 5 bases at J, leaving 10 bases unmatched. The CDR3 DNA is TGTGCCAGTAGTGCTACGACAGGGGCGATTTATGGCTACACCTTC. It specifies CASSATTGAIYGYTF. The complete variable domain, with remaining parts taken from reference TRBV19 and TRBJ1-2, reads DGGITQSPKYLFRKEGQNVTLSCEQNLNHDAMYWYRQDPGQGLRLIYYSQIVNDFQKGDIAEGYSVSREKKESFPLTVTSAQKNPTAFYLCASSATTGAIYGYTFGSGTRLTVV.

This rearrangement joins TRBV11-2 to TRBJ2-5; tentative D call: TRBD1 (5 bases). V lost 5 bases and J 1 base, leaving 17 bases between the germline ends. The germline gives CDR1 SGHAT, CDR2 FQNNGV. The CDR3 sequence is 16 residues long. CDR3 bases: TGTGCCAGCAGCCTCAGGGCAGCCCCAATCCAAGAGACCCAGTACTTC. This codes for CASSLRAAPIQETQYF.